This entry concerns a single TCR beta chain. Only a few counts were recorded for this clonotype. Its antigen is still unknown. Base qualities are not provided; no much larger clone lies one nucleotide away. These data belong to a study of neurological immune-mediated disorders (dated by TCRdb to the late 2010s). Regarding the complete study: Among the roughly 34 multiple sclerosis patients, relapsing-remitting MS was present in some 30 and secondary progressive MS was present in 3. Using UMI-based sequencing, the study compared peripheral blood TCR-beta repertoires from patients with HTLV-I-associated myelopathy (HAM/TSP), patients with multiple sclerosis, and healthy controls. Longitudinal samples, technical triplicates and paired sorted CD4+ and CD8+ T-cell subsets, alongside PBMC samples, were included among the approximately 110 TCR-beta libraries. The cohort comprised around 70 subjects: 14 HAM/TSP patients, some 35 multiple sclerosis patients and some 20 healthy controls. Paper-wide results and their limitations: TCR clonal expansion was greatest in HAM/TSP patients and smallest in MS patients, who ranked below even healthy controls. In phylogenetic analysis, the repertoires of 18 of 34 MS patients grouped into a cluster of related CDR3 sequences, which suggests a possible signature at the repertoire level. Expanded clones from different subjects shared no identical CDR3 amino acid sequences, which suggests that TCR-beta repertoires were private in all groups. The MS cluster was not associated with any clinical or MRI features, and the authors stated that larger cohorts are needed.

Unsorted PBMC libraries were generated from 2 million PBMCs stored in RNAlater at -80 °C until RNA extraction. The multiple sclerosis patients were enrolled in a US clinical protocol that evaluated disease progression with magnetic resonance imaging. Peripheral blood was subjected to Ficoll-Hypaque density gradient centrifugation to isolate PBMCs, which were then cryopreserved in liquid nitrogen. As encoded in the germline V gene, CDR1 is SGHDT while CDR2 is YYEEEE. V is trimmed back by 2 bases and J by 0 bases, and the junction contains 9 bases that no gene match accounts for. The CDR3 starts with the cysteine, ends with the phenylalanine, and has 17 residues. CDR3 DNA only is kept here, 51 bases in frame from base 1. cDNA was synthesized by template-switch 5'RACE using a primer with a 10-nucleotide random unique molecular identifier that tagged each TCR transcript. Every sequencing run covered 15-18 subjects and yielded more than 170 million TCR-beta sequences. The RNeasy kit was used to extract total RNA. The KAPA Real-time Library Amplification kit was used to amplify TCR-beta VDJ regions with primers for the TCR constant region and the 5'RACE anchor. Sample indexes and Illumina adaptors were added in a first PCR, after which library yield was increased in a second PCR. After Ampure bead purification, the roughly 650 bp TCR product was size-selected on a 2% E-gel SizeSelection system. Before pooling, libraries had their quality checked on a Bioanalyzer, their concentration measured with Qubit, and their quantity determined with the Kapa Library Quantification kit. An Illumina HiSeq 2500 sequenced the libraries paired-end 2 x 150 bp. To increase sequence diversity, roughly 25-31% phiX was spiked into each library pool. Per the source publication's procedure: The UMI-based MiGEC pipeline processed quality-filtered reads and removed over 80% of raw TCR sequences during error correction. IMGT germline references were used for aligning VDJ genes, and each clonotype was defined as a unique CDR3 amino acid sequence together with its V-J genes. Clonal expansion, Shannon diversity and CDR3 relatedness were evaluated with VDJtools (CalcPairwiseDistances, ClusterSamples), while phylogenetic trees were built in CLCbio workbench. Clones with at least 8 unique UMIs were defined as expanded, with this threshold being based on coefficient-of-variation modelling across technical triplicates. The public sequencing data were trimmed at Q25 with fastp and processed into clonotypes with MiXCR by TCRdb, which kept only in-frame beta chains. Identical CDR3 protein sequences are pooled into one entry, listed with their most common genes and DNA. Here the V and J calls rest on TCRdb's processing, not on the authors' analysis. The sample records about 95,000 distinct CDR3 sequences, around 3.3% of which are singletons. The ten top clones hold under 6.5% of the sample.

Material: PBMCs. Rearrangement joined TRBV5-6 to TRBJ1-2, with TRBD1 matching 8 junction bases. The receptor was derived from a woman aged 18 to 35 with multiple sclerosis. The CDR3: CASSFPGQAITNYGYTF. Here is the DNA: TGTGCCAGCAGCTTTCCGGGACAGGCGATCACTAACTATGGCTACACCTTC.